The 4 T cell receptor beta chains presented below share a single source sample, sequenced in a study of control samples from healthy donors and cancer patients. Sequencing was performed with immunoSEQ multiplex PCR; in TCRdb, only in-frame clones are kept and a portion is missing. The data show about 130,000 clones, 92% seen once. What was sequenced was blood. Receptors were obtained from a woman between 45 and 65 years old in good health.

This chain uses TRBV10-3 with TRBJ1-2, with D possibly TRBD1 on 5 matching bases. This CDR3 region has 13 residues. With 10 bases removed from V and 7 bases from J, the gap between germline ends came to 19 bases. From germline, CDR1 is ENHRY and CDR2 SYGVKD. The CDR3 protein is CATALEGWLGYTF. Written as DNA, the CDR3 is TGTGCCACCGCCTTGGAGGGGTGGCTTGGCTACACCTTC.

The gene calls are TRBV5-1 and TRBJ1-1; 10 bases align to TRBD1. Per the germline V gene, CDR1 is SGHRS and CDR2 is YFSETQ. V gave up 4 bases and J gave up 1 base; unmatched junction bases: 4. The CDR3 has 15 residues. CDR3 coding DNA: TGCGCCAGCAGCCCGGGGACAGGGGCGAACACTGAAGCTTTCTTT. Translated: CASSPGTGANTEAFF. The whole variable domain, filled in from reference TRBV5-1 and TRBJ1-1, reads KAGVTQTPRYLIKTRGQQVTLSCSPISGHRSVSWYQQTPGQGLQFLFEYFSETQRNKGNFPGRFSGRQFSNSRSEMNVSTLELGDSALYLCASSPGTGANTEAFFGQGTRLTVV.

V gene TRBV12-5 combines with J gene TRBJ2-1; maybe TRBD2 (7 bases). This CDR3 spans 16 amino acids. Germline-derived CDR1 and CDR2 are LGHNT and FRNRAP. V was trimmed by 5 bases and J by 0 bases, leaving 14 bases between them. The CDR3 DNA sequence: TGTGCTAGTGGTGTTACGGGGGGCCTCTCCTACAATGAGCAGTTCTTC. Amino acid sequence: CASGVTGGLSYNEQFF.

Written as DNA, the CDR3 is TGTGCCAGCAGCTTGGCCTCGTTGCGGCAGTTAGGGGAGCAGTACTTC. Encoded protein: CASSLASLRQLGEQYF. The chain couples TRBV5-8 to TRBJ2-7; D not certain. Germline V gene sequence: CDR1 SGHTS, CDR2 YDEGEE. The CDR3 runs to 16 residues. The germline V and J ends were trimmed by 0 bases and 7 bases, with 20 bases remaining between them.